Listed below are T cell receptor beta chains from one sample, sequenced in a study of blood T cell repertoires in COVID-19. Clones were read by immunoSEQ multiplex PCR, and TCRdb kept only the in-frame ones, dropping some. The data contain under 30,000 clones, about 87% of them singletons. The specimen was peripheral blood. These receptors came from a human donor in a cohort sampled during active COVID-19. The donor label of this sample is uncertain. Both conserved end residues are trimmed from each CDR3.

>TRBV9|TRBJ2-3
ASSVEQTGQDTQY
>TRBV5-1|TRBJ2-7
ASGPSGSVFGRAYEQY
>TRBV2|TRBJ2-5
ASSKQGGETQY
>TRBV7-9|TRBJ1-2
ASSTGTGAYGYT
>TRBV18|TRBJ2-7
ASSLLITSGSYEQY
>TRBV4-1|TRBJ2-2
ASSPRVGEGLAGELF
>TRBV15|TRBJ1-1
ATSGPTGLGEAF
>TRBV7-2|TRBJ2-1
ASSDRVIYNEQF
>TRBV4-2|TRBJ2-5
ASSPLGRGEETQY
>TRBV29-1|TRBJ2-3
SVGDITDTQY
>TRBV19|TRBJ1-1
ASSDRGLGAF
>TRBV5-1|TRBJ1-4
ASSPGTAPTNEKLF
>TRBV24-1|TRBJ1-1
ATSGASETEAF
>TRBV10-3|TRBJ2-5
AISGASGRETQY
>TRBV3-1/TRBV3-2|TRBJ2-2
ASSHRASGLAGETGELF
>TRBV3-1/TRBV3-2|TRBJ2-5
ASSQGIQREWQETQY
>TRBV10-3|TRBJ1-2
AISEYGTGDGYT
>TRBV3-1/TRBV3-2|TRBJ1-2
ASSHLGTGPHYGYT
>TRBV19|TRBJ1-2
ASSRGQGSYGYT
>TRBV11-3|TRBJ1-1
ASSPRDRDPNTEAF
>TRBV7-3|TRBJ2-1
ASRSGLAGGLYNEQF
>TRBV5-1|TRBJ2-2
ASSFTGTGELF
>TRBV28|TRBJ2-1
ASSPTSGIFNEQF
>TRBV7-9|TRBJ2-7
ASSHASSAVSYEQY